This TCR beta chain is from a study of T cells in Graves' hyperthyroidism and ophthalmopathy (dated by TCRdb to between 2019 and 2020). Concerning the study at large: Peripheral blood samples were taken at the time of initial diagnosis, prior to any treatment. To identify distinguishing TCR V-J signatures, a discovery cohort of roughly 100 patients was used, comprising roughly 45 with Graves' ophthalmopathy and 57 with stable Graves' hyperthyroidism. Prospective prediction of ophthalmopathy was tested in an independent validation cohort of some 20 hyperthyroidism patients and approximately 17 patients who later progressed to ophthalmopathy. The 100 discovery patients were divided at random into training and test sets in a 7:3 ratio. In roughly six Graves' hyperthyroidism patients, the study also compared T-cell repertoires from thyroid tissue with T-cell repertoires from blood. Once sampling was done, hyperthyroidism patients were given methimazole at a starting dose of 30 mg daily, whereas ophthalmopathy patients were given high-dose intravenous methylprednisolone. TCR Vbeta CDR3 sequencing of 130 to 150 peripheral blood samples (about 45 ophthalmopathy, over 70 hyperthyroidism and some 17 progressor patients) is reported in the paper.

Counted from cysteine to phenylalanine, this CDR3 has 15 amino acids. The read is trimmed to its CDR3 DNA, 45 bases read in frame from base 1. For this chain, trimming is 3 bases at the V end and 0 bases at the J end, and the number of junction bases without a gene match is 5. The germline V gene encodes CDR1 DFQATT and CDR2 SNEGSKA (reference sequence). Moderately to severely active disease, a Clinical Activity Score of at least 3, a NOSPECS grade of at least 4, and a duration under 3 months were present in ophthalmopathy patients. Any patient with an uncontrolled infection, another autoimmune disease, pregnancy or lactation was excluded. Diagnoses relied on clinical symptoms, serum thyroxine and TRAb, thyroid ultrasound and orbital computed tomography. PBMCs were separated from about 10 ml of fresh peripheral blood using Ficoll-Paque density gradient centrifugation. Total RNA was extracted using Trizol reagent, and RNA quality was assessed on an Agilent 2100 Bioanalyzer.

Study-level results and caveats: A model built on a 13 V-J signature distinguished ophthalmopathy from stable hyperthyroidism, reaching around 90% sensitivity and approximately 81% specificity in cross-validation and 80%/75% in testing. During validation, the model predicted progression to ophthalmopathy a median of about 6.5 months ahead of onset, with around 70% sensitivity and more than 72% specificity. Most expanded thyroid clonotypes (frequency above 0.001) were also detected in blood, a finding suggesting that blood repertoires may reflect thyroid immune responses. Sample size was not statistically predetermined, and investigators were not blinded to group allocation.

The TCR beta CDR3 regions were amplified from RNA transcripts. A first-round RT-PCR of the TCR CDR3 used the HTBI primer set with the Qiagen OneStep RT-PCR kit. The libraries were constructed in a second round of multiplex PCR and then size-selected and purified. Paired-end sequencing of the libraries was performed with 100 bp reads on an Illumina HiSeq2000. The published analysis was carried out like this. Raw data were processed with SOAPnuke, discarding reads with adapters, uncalled bases, mean Phred below 15, or no exact constant-primer or identifier match. COPE v1.2.5 was used to merge high-quality paired reads, and clonotypes were defined as unique nucleotide sequences. MiTCR v1.1 was used to align clonotypes to the IMGT TRBV, TRBD and TRBJ reference segments. Analysis was restricted to V-J combinations with a frequency above 0.0001, which covered 99% to 99.2% of repertoires. A TCS score was defined as the ratio between F50 (clonal expansion) and ExV (chaos), using BLOSUM62-based TCRdist between CDR3 peptides within each V-J. Welch's t-statistics and random forest reduced some 510 V-J features to roughly 13, which were used in a naive Bayes classifier (R e1071). TCRdb reprocessed the public reads (quality trimming at Q25 with fastp, clone calling with MiXCR) and kept in-frame beta chains. Rows with one shared CDR3 protein collapse into an entry with the most common genes and DNA. The V and J calls were not made by the authors but by TCRdb's processing. Here the sample has approximately 620,000 distinct CDR3 sequences; about a sixth occur a single time. The biggest ten clones account for around 3.3% of the sample.

This clonotype was observed at least ten times. The specificity of this receptor is unknown. No much larger clone exists at a distance of one base, and base qualities are not known. Specimen: blood. Recombination linked TRBV20-1 to TRBJ2-7, with TRBD2 matching 10 junction bases. This receptor was identified in a woman aged 40 to 50 with Graves' ophthalmopathy. The DNA sequence reads TGCAGTGCTAGTAGCGGGAGGACCAGCTCCTACGAGCAGTACTTC. Its amino acids are CSASSGRTSSYEQYF.